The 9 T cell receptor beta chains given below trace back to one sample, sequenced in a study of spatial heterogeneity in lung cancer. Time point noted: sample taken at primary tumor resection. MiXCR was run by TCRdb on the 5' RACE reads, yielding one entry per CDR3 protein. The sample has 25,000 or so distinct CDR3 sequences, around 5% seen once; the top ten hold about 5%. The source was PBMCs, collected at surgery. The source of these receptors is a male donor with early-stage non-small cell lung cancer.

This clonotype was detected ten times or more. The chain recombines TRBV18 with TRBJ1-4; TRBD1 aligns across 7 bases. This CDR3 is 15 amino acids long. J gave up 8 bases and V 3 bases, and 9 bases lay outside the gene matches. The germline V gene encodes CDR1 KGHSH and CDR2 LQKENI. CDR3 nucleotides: TGTGCCAGCTCACCCGGGACAGTAGCGACCGAAAAACTGTTTTTT. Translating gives CASSPGTVATEKLFF.

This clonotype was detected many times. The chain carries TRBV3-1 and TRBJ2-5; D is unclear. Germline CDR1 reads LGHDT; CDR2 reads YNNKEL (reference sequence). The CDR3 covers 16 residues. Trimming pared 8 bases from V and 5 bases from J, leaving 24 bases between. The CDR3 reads CASSHSLGARHETQYF. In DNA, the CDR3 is TGTGCCAGCTCCCACTCCCTGGGCGCCCGGCACGAGACCCAGTACTTC.

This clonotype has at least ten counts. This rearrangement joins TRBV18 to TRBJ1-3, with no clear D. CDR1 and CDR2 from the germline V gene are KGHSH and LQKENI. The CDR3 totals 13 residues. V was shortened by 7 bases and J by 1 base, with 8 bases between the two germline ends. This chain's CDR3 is CASYGRSGNTIYF. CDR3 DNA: TGTGCCAGCTATGGGAGATCTGGAAACACCATATATTTT.

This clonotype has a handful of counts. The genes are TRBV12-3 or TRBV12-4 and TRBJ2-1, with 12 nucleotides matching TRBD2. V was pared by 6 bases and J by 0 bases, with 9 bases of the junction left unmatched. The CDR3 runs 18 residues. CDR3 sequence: CASSPGTSGFSSYNEQFF. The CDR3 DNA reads TGTGCCAGCAGCCCCGGGACTAGCGGGTTCAGCTCCTACAATGAGCAGTTCTTC.

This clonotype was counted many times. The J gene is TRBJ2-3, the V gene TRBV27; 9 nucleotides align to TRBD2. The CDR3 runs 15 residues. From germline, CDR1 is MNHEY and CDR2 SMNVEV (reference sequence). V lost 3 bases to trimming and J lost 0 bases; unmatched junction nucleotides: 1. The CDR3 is CASSFLAGSTDTQYF. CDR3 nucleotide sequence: TGTGCCAGCAGTTTTCTAGCGGGAAGCACAGATACGCAGTATTTT.

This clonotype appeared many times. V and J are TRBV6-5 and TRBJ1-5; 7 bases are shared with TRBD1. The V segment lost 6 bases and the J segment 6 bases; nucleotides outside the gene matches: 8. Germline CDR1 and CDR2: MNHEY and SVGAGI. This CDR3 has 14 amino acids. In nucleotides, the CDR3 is TGTGCCAGCAGACGACAGGGAGCAGGTCAGCCCCAGCATTTT. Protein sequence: CASRRQGAGQPQHF.

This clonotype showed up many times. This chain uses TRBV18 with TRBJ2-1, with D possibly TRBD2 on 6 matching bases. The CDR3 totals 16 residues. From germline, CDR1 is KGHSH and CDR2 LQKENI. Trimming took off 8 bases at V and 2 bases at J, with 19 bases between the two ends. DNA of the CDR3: TGTGCCAGCAGACGCGGGGTCCGATCAACCTACAATGAGCAGTTCTTC. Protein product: CASRRGVRSTYNEQFF.

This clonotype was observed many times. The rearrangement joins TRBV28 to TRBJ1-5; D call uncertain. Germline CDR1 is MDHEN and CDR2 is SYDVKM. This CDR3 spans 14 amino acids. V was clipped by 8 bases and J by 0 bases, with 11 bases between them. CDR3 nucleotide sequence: TGTGCCAGCCAGGAGATTTATAGCAATCAGCCCCAGCATTTT. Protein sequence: CASQEIYSNQPQHF.

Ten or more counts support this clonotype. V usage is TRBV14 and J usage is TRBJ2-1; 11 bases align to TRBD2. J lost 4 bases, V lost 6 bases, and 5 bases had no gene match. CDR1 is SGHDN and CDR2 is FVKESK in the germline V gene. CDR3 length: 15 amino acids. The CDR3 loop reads CASSPRTSGYNEQFF. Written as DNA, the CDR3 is TGTGCCAGCAGTCCTAGGACTAGCGGGTACAATGAGCAGTTCTTC. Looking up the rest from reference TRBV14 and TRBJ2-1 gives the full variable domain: EAGVTQFPSHSVIEKGQTVTLRCDPISGHDNLYWYRRVMGKEIKFLLHFVKESKQDESGMPNNRFLAERTGGTYSTLKVQPAELEDSGVYFCASSPRTSGYNEQFFGPGTRLTVL.